A single sample is the source of the 16 T cell receptor beta chains below, sequenced in a study of CD4+ T cells in melanoma. TCRdb keeps only in-frame clones here, not all; method: immunoSEQ multiplex PCR. This sample has about 15,000 clones; 62% occur once, and the top ten carry more than 11%. The sequenced sample was cells from a culture (not recorded whether cultured in vitro). The receptors stem from a human donor with melanoma.

This clone came up a few times. The chain's CDR3 is CASSIARTGAYEQYF. The CDR3 nucleotides read TGTGCCAGCAGTATAGCAAGGACAGGGGCCTACGAGCAGTACTTC. V is TRBV6-6 and J is TRBJ2-7; TRBD1 matches at 9 bases. CDR3 length: 15 residues. The germline V gene encodes CDR1 MNHNY and CDR2 SVGAGI (reference sequence). The junction had 7 bases not matched to a gene; V was cut back by 5 bases and J by 2 bases.

In its sample, this clone was seen once. The chain has TRBV7-9 and TRBJ2-3; D remains unclear. Germline V gives CDR1 SEHNR, CDR2 FQNEAQ (reference sequence). The germline V and J ends were trimmed by 2 bases and 4 bases, with 7 bases remaining between them. This CDR3 comprises 13 residues. The CDR3 DNA is TGTGCCAGCAGCTTACTAAGGGCAGATACGCAGTATTTT. Residues: CASSLLRADTQYF.

This clone was recorded a few times. The chain employs TRBV29-1 and TRBJ1-2; no definite D call. V was shortened by 2 bases and J by 7 bases, with 14 bases between the two germline ends. The CDR3 runs to 13 residues. Looked up from germline, CDR1 is SQVTM and CDR2 is ANQGSEA. The CDR3 reads CSVEKTGEVGYTF. The CDR3 coding sequence is TGCAGCGTTGAAAAAACGGGAGAGGTTGGCTACACCTTC.

This clone was recorded a few times. The chain has TRBV6-1 and TRBJ1-2; D gene uncertain. CDR3 size: 13 residues. The germline V gene has CDR1 MNHNS and CDR2 SASEGT. Trimming removed 3 bases from V and 3 bases from J, with 8 bases in between. DNA for the CDR3: TGTGCCAGCAGTGATACGGGTGACTATGGCTACACCTTC. Its translation is CASSDTGDYGYTF.

The chain links TRBV2 to TRBJ1-1; D is ambiguous. This CDR3 is 13 amino acids long. Germline V gene lookup returns CDR1 SNHLY and CDR2 FYNNEI. With 8 bases removed from V and 0 bases from J, the gap between germline ends came to 10 bases. CDR3 coding DNA: TGTGCCAGCCCCATAGGGCTGAACACTGAAGCTTTCTTT. Protein: CASPIGLNTEAFF.

The J gene is TRBJ2-7, the V gene TRBV12-5, with 7 nucleotides matching TRBD2. The germline V gene encodes CDR1 LGHNT and CDR2 FRNRAP. This CDR3 has 17 residues. V lost 2 bases, J lost 3 bases, and 13 bases stayed unmatched. CDR3 amino acids: CASGLSFRGGFNYEQYF. The CDR3, as DNA: TGTGCTAGTGGTTTGTCCTTTCGCGGGGGATTTAACTACGAGCAGTACTTC.

This clone was counted a few times. Here the CDR3 reads CATSVRQGGGYTF. The CDR3 bases are TGTGCCACCAGCGTCCGACAGGGGGGTGGCTACACCTTC. The chain combines TRBV15 with TRBJ1-2, with 9 bases aligning to TRBD1. The J segment lost 7 bases and the V segment lost 5 bases, leaving 5 bases of the junction unmatched. The CDR3 length is 13 residues. Germline V CDR1 and CDR2: LNHNV, YYDKDF (reference sequence).

This clone was found a few times. V is TRBV2 and J is TRBJ2-7; the D gene could be TRBD1 or TRBD2 (7 bases each). Trimming stripped 5 bases from V and 2 bases from J, with 19 bases between. The CDR3 is 16 amino acids. Germline-derived CDR1 and CDR2 are SNHLY and FYNNEI. This CDR3 is CASSSAGTAGPYEQYF. CDR3 sequence (DNA): TGTGCCAGCAGTAGCGCCGGGACAGCGGGGCCCTACGAGCAGTACTTC.

The rearrangement uses TRBV7-9 and TRBJ1-1, with D possibly matching TRBD1 (5 bases). CDR1 is SEHNR, CDR2 FQNEAQ, per germline (reference sequence). V was pared by 7 bases and J by 5 bases, with 17 bases between. The CDR3 runs to 14 residues. The DNA of the CDR3 is TGTGCCAGCACCCCCCCCGGGTCAGGGACTGAAGCTTTCTTT. Translating gives CASTPPGSGTEAFF.

The chain recombines TRBV7-2 with TRBJ1-1; D is unresolved. The V gene's germline CDR1 is SGHTA and CDR2 FQGNSA. Trimming cost V 1 base and J 0 bases, with 12 bases left between them. This CDR3 contains 16 residues. CDR3 nucleotide sequence: TGTGCCAGCAGCTTAGTCCCAGCGGGGATGAACACTGAAGCTTTCTTT. It codes for CASSLVPAGMNTEAFF. Based on the CDR3 plus reference TRBV7-2 and TRBJ1-1, the full variable domain is GAGVSQSPSNKVTEKGKDVELRCDPISGHTALYWYRQSLGQGLEFLIYFQGNSAPDKSGLPSDRFSAERTGGSVSTLTIQRTQQEDSAVYLCASSLVPAGMNTEAFFGQGTRLTVV.

This clone has just one count. The chain carries TRBV7-9 and TRBJ1-5; TRBD1 matches at 9 bases. The CDR3 spans 18 residues. The germline V gene has CDR1 SEHNR and CDR2 FQNEAQ (reference sequence). Trimming removed 3 bases from V and 5 bases from J; junction bases left unmatched: 14. DNA of the CDR3: TGTGCCAGCAGCTTCGCTACAACAGGGGGCGTCGAATATCAGCCCCAGCATTTT. Translating it yields CASSFATTGGVEYQPQHF.

This rearrangement joins TRBV14 to TRBJ2-6; D is ambiguous. Trimming took off 5 bases at V and 0 bases at J, with 14 bases between the two ends. This CDR3 is built from 17 residues. Germline CDR1 and CDR2: SGHDN and FVKESK. The chain's CDR3 is CASSRLTFPSGANVLTF. The CDR3 nucleotides are TGTGCCAGCAGCAGATTGACATTCCCCTCTGGGGCCAACGTCCTGACTTTC. The variable domain in full, with the rest retrieved from reference TRBV14 and TRBJ2-6, is EAGVTQFPSHSVIEKGQTVTLRCDPISGHDNLYWYRRVMGKEIKFLLHFVKESKQDESGMPNNRFLAERTGGTYSTLKVQPAELEDSGVYFCASSRLTFPSGANVLTFGAGSRLTVL.

By share, this clone counts as medium-sized. The chain uses TRBV25-1 and TRBJ2-5; D may be TRBD1 or TRBD2 (6 bases each). V lost 1 base and J 5 bases, leaving 11 bases between the germline ends. Germline CDR1 and CDR2: MGHDK and SYGVNS. The length of the CDR3 is 14 residues. The CDR3 nucleotides are TGTGCCAGCAGTGAATTGGGGGGCCGGGAGACCCAGTACTTC. Translation gives CASSELGGRETQYF. The whole variable domain, remainder taken from reference TRBV25-1 and TRBJ2-5, is EADIYQTPRYLVIGTGKKITLECSQTMGHDKMYWYQQDPGMELHLIHYSYGVNSTEKGDLSSESTVSRIRTEHFPLTLESARPSHTSQYLCASSELGGRETQYFGPGTRLLVL.

V is TRBV5-6 and J is TRBJ2-7, with 7 positions matching TRBD1. V shed 2 bases, J shed 0 bases, and the junction held 5 bases outside the gene matches. The CDR3 is 15 amino acids. Germline V gene sequence: CDR1 SGHDT, CDR2 YYEEEE. Here the CDR3 reads CASSFLGQASYEQYF. CDR3 coding DNA: TGTGCCAGCAGCTTTCTAGGACAGGCCTCCTACGAGCAGTACTTC.

This rearrangement joins TRBV30 to TRBJ2-7, with 12 bases identical to TRBD1. Germline V gene data show CDR1 as GTSNPN and CDR2 as SVGIG (reference sequence). This CDR3 is built from 17 residues. The CDR3 region has the DNA TGTGCATTGACGAGGGACAGGGGGCACTCGCGGTACTACGAGCAGTACTTC. Residues: CALTRDRGHSRYYEQYF.

The gene calls are TRBV5-1 and TRBJ2-7, with 9 nucleotides matching TRBD1. The CDR3 runs 14 residues. Germline CDR1 is SGHRS and CDR2 is YFSETQ. V was clipped by 6 bases and J by 6 bases; unmatched bases: 10. The CDR3 here is CASKPDRGASEQYF. The CDR3 DNA reads as TGCGCCAGCAAACCGGACAGGGGTGCTAGCGAGCAGTACTTC.